Below are 24 T cell receptor beta chains sequenced from a single sample in a study of blood T cell repertoires in COVID-19. This table comes from immunoSEQ multiplex PCR, and its TCRdb copy is limited to in-frame clones, with some not included. The table shows over 90,000 clones, with 65% to 90% occurring only once. Sequencing was performed on peripheral blood. These receptors all stem from an elderly man with acute or convalescent COVID-19.

This chain joins TRBV4-3 and TRBJ2-1; TRBD2 aligns across 7 bases. The germline CDR1 and CDR2 sequences are LGHNA and YSLEER. The CDR3 runs to 15 residues. The junction had 8 bases not matched to a gene; V was cut back by 1 base and J by 8 bases. The CDR3 DNA sequence: TGCGCCAGCAGCCAAGGTCTAGCGGCAGGCGATGAGCAGTTCTTC. It is translated as CASSQGLAAGDEQFF.

The rearrangement joins TRBV6-5 to TRBJ2-1; 8 nucleotides match TRBD2. Germline CDR1 reads MNHEY; CDR2 reads SVGAGI. The CDR3 loop spans 14 amino acids. After removal of 10 bases from V and 4 bases from J, the junction contained 9 bases not matched to a gene. In DNA form, the CDR3 reads TGTGCCACCAAACCGGGACTAGAATACAATGAGCAGTTCTTC. Its translation is CATKPGLEYNEQFF.

The rearrangement links TRBV30 to TRBJ2-1, with unresolved D. CDR1 GTSNPN and CDR2 SVGIG come from the germline V gene (reference sequence). Trimming left V 0 bases short and J 5 bases short, with 11 bases between. The CDR3 has 14 amino acids. The CDR3 here is CAWSVLRRDNEQFF. In DNA form, the CDR3 reads TGTGCCTGGAGTGTACTGCGGAGAGACAATGAGCAGTTCTTC.

This clone has only a few counts. V usage is TRBV9 and J usage is TRBJ1-4; D is ambiguous. CDR3 length equals 13 residues. Per germline, CDR1 SGDLS and CDR2 YYNGEE. V lost 2 bases and J 8 bases, leaving 10 bases between the germline ends. The CDR3 sequence: CASSVGRSEKLFF. As DNA, the CDR3 is TGTGCCAGCAGCGTGGGCAGGTCCGAAAAACTGTTTTTT.

The chain carries TRBV5-6 and TRBJ1-2, with TRBD1 as a possible D gene (5 bases). The length of the CDR3 is 14 residues. Germline CDR1 SGHDT, CDR2 YYEEEE. V was pared by 1 base and J by 2 bases, with 9 bases between. The CDR3 protein is CASSLSDKNYGYTF. In DNA, the CDR3 is TGTGCCAGCAGCTTGTCGGACAAGAACTATGGCTACACCTTC.

CDR3: CASSLAQGEQYF. CDR3 in DNA: TGCGCCAGCAGCTTGGCCCAGGGCGAGCAGTACTTC. The V gene is TRBV5-1, the J gene TRBJ2-7, with a possible D match to TRBD1 (5 bases). CDR3 length: 12 amino acids. Trimming stripped 0 bases from V and 6 bases from J, with 7 bases between. From germline, CDR1 is SGHRS and CDR2 YFSETQ.

This CDR3 reads CASAGPGRETQYF. The CDR3 nucleotides read TGTGCCTCCGCGGGACCTGGGCGAGAGACCCAGTACTTC. This rearrangement joins TRBV27 to TRBJ2-5; D might be TRBD2 (6 bases). The CDR3 totals 13 residues. V was trimmed by 11 bases and J by 4 bases, leaving 17 bases between them. Germline assignment: CDR1 MNHEY and CDR2 SMNVEV (reference sequence).

The rearrangement links TRBV30 to TRBJ2-7; 9 bases agree with TRBD2. CDR1 is GTSNPN, CDR2 SVGIG, per germline (reference sequence). J lost 6 bases, V lost 2 bases, and 8 bases had no gene match. The CDR3 length is 14 residues. CDR3 bases: TGTGCCTGGAGTAAGGCTAGCGGGATCTCCGAGCAGTACTTC. Its protein is CAWSKASGISEQYF. Using reference TRBV30 and TRBJ2-7 for the parts outside the CDR3, the full variable domain is SQTIHQWPATLVQPVGSPLSLECTVEGTSNPNLYWYRQAAGRGLQLLFYSVGIGQISSEVPQNLSASRPQDRQFILSSKKLLLSDSGFYLCAWSKASGISEQYFGPGTRLTVT.

This clone was detected only once. The chain couples TRBV6-2 or TRBV6-3 to TRBJ1-2, with D possibly matching TRBD1 (5 bases). The V end was cut by 2 bases, the J end by 6 bases, with 7 bases between. The CDR3 has 12 amino acids. Germline V gene lookup returns CDR1 MNHEY and CDR2 SVGEGT. The CDR3 region is CASSYRRDGYTF. The CDR3, as DNA: TGTGCCAGCAGTTACCGCAGGGATGGCTACACCTTC.

This rearrangement joins TRBV7-3 to TRBJ2-6, with 7 bases that match TRBD1. With 5 bases clipped from V and 0 bases from J, the junction kept 10 bases outside the gene matches. Looked up from germline, CDR1 is SGHTA and CDR2 is FQGTGA. CDR3 length equals 18 residues. The CDR3 bases are TGTGCCAGCAGCCGTCATCCGGGACAGCACTCTGGGGCCAACGTCCTGACTTTC. Amino acids: CASSRHPGQHSGANVLTF.

In its sample, this clone was seen a few times. The chain carries TRBV6-1 and TRBJ2-7; possibly TRBD2 for D (5 bases). CDR3 length: 14 residues. Trimming shortened V by 2 bases and J by 3 bases, and 11 bases separated the two germline ends. Germline V gene data show CDR1 as MNHNS and CDR2 as SASEGT. The CDR3 DNA follows: TGTGCCAGCAGTGAACTAGGACTCTTCTACGAGCAGTACTTC. Translated, it gives CASSELGLFYEQYF.

This rearrangement joins TRBV6-2 or TRBV6-3 to TRBJ2-1; 9 nucleotides line up with TRBD2. The V gene end was trimmed by 2 bases and the J gene end by 3 bases; junction bases not matched to a gene: 8. The CDR3 loop spans 17 amino acids. Germline V gene lookup returns CDR1 MNHEY and CDR2 SVGEGT. In DNA form, the CDR3 reads TGTGCCAGCAGTTACGGGCTAGCGGGGCTACTCTACAATGAGCAGTTCTTC. Its translation: CASSYGLAGLLYNEQFF.

This clone was seen only once. The V call is TRBV5-5, the J call TRBJ2-5; D unclear. From germline, CDR1 is SGHKS and CDR2 YYEKEE (reference sequence). The CDR3 has 12 amino acids. V gave up 1 base and J gave up 5 bases, with 6 bases separating them. DNA of the CDR3: TGTGCCAGCAGCTTGTCTCAGGAGACCCAGTACTTC. Translating gives CASSLSQETQYF.

The chain uses TRBV7-2 and TRBJ1-1; no clear D gene. Per germline, CDR1 SGHTA and CDR2 FQGNSA. V lost 3 bases to trimming and J lost 1 base, with 9 bases between them. This CDR3 has 14 residues. The CDR3 sequence: CASSFQSGNTEAFF. The CDR3 nucleotides read TGTGCCAGCAGCTTCCAATCGGGGAACACTGAAGCTTTCTTT.

The V call is TRBV5-1, the J call TRBJ2-2; TRBD1 matches 7 bases. In germline, CDR1 is SGHRS, CDR2 YFSETQ. This CDR3 contains 15 residues. The ends lost 4 bases at V and 4 bases at J; junction bases unmatched: 7. The CDR3 reads CASSLGTVGTGELFF. As DNA, the CDR3 is TGCGCCAGCAGCCTGGGGACAGTCGGCACCGGGGAGCTGTTTTTT.

The genes are TRBV28 and TRBJ1-4, with D maybe TRBD1 (6 bases). The CDR3 consists of 15 residues. With 2 bases removed from V and 0 bases from J, the gap between germline ends came to 7 bases. Germline values: CDR1 MDHEN, CDR2 SYDVKM. CDR3 region: CASSLTGSTNEKLFF. As DNA, the CDR3 is TGTGCCAGCAGTTTAACAGGGTCAACTAATGAAAAACTGTTTTTT.

The V call is TRBV20-1, the J call TRBJ2-3, with a weak D call TRBD2 (5 bases). Germline V gene sequence: CDR1 DFQATT, CDR2 SNEGSKA (reference sequence). The CDR3 totals 16 residues. V was cut by 3 bases and J by 0 bases, with 16 bases left in between. Written as DNA, the CDR3 is TGCAGTGCTAGTGAGGGAGTGTGGGCTAGCACAGATACGCAGTATTTT. Its protein product is CSASEGVWASTDTQYF.

This clone has just a few counts. The gene calls are TRBV7-9 and TRBJ2-1; a weak D match, TRBD1 (5 bases). Trimming pared 2 bases from V and 8 bases from J, leaving 13 bases between. The CDR3 spans 14 residues. Germline V gene lookup returns CDR1 SEHNR and CDR2 FQNEAQ (reference sequence). The chain's CDR3 is CASSLHQGGHEQFF. As DNA, the CDR3 is TGTGCCAGCAGCTTACATCAGGGCGGCCATGAGCAGTTCTTC.

This chain uses TRBV19 with TRBJ2-7; 10 positions agree with TRBD1. Trimming cost V 6 bases and J 6 bases; bases outside gene matches: 2. The CDR3 loop spans 12 amino acids. The germline V gene encodes CDR1 LNHDA and CDR2 SQIVND (reference sequence). CDR3 nucleotides: TGTGCCAGTAGGGACAGGGGGGGCGAGCAGTACTTC. Its protein product is CASRDRGGEQYF.

This chain links TRBV6-2 or TRBV6-3 with TRBJ2-7; TRBD2 agrees at 12 bases. This CDR3 comprises 15 residues. V shed 2 bases and J 5 bases; nucleotides not matched to a gene: 4. Germline V gives CDR1 MNHEY, CDR2 SVGEGT. The chain's CDR3 is CASSYGLAGSNEQYF. The CDR3 DNA follows: TGTGCCAGCAGTTACGGACTAGCGGGATCCAACGAGCAGTACTTC.

This rearrangement joins TRBV9 to TRBJ2-1; 10 nucleotides agree with TRBD2. The junction had 11 bases not matched to a gene; V was cut back by 7 bases and J by 7 bases. The CDR3 loop spans 15 amino acids. The germline V gene has CDR1 SGDLS and CDR2 YYNGEE. CDR3 protein: CASAPSGRGTNEQFF. In DNA, the CDR3 is TGTGCCAGCGCCCCTAGCGGGAGAGGGACGAATGAGCAGTTCTTC.

The genes are TRBV4-3 and TRBJ2-1, with 9 bases that match TRBD2. Germline values: CDR1 LGHNA, CDR2 YSLEER. V was pared by 0 bases and J by 4 bases, with 4 bases of the junction left unmatched. This CDR3 region has 16 residues. The CDR3 loop is CASSQEGLAGYNEQFF. The CDR3 region has the DNA TGCGCCAGCAGCCAAGAGGGCCTAGCGGGGTACAATGAGCAGTTCTTC.

The gene calls are TRBV2 and TRBJ1-1; TRBD1 aligns across 7 bases. V gave up 4 bases and J gave up 6 bases; unmatched junction bases: 5. The germline gives CDR1 SNHLY, CDR2 FYNNEI. This CDR3 spans 13 amino acids. As DNA, the CDR3 is TGTGCCAGCAGTGCGGGACAGCTACCTGAAGCTTTCTTT. Its translation: CASSAGQLPEAFF.

The gene calls are TRBV7-9 and TRBJ2-7, with TRBD1 as a possible D gene (5 bases). Germline CDR1 and CDR2: SEHNR and FQNEAQ (reference sequence). CDR3 length: 12 amino acids. V shed 5 bases and J shed 9 bases, with 14 bases lying between them. CDR3 coding DNA: TGTGCCAGCAGCGGACAAAGGTTGAGGCAGTACTTC. Translation: CASSGQRLRQYF.